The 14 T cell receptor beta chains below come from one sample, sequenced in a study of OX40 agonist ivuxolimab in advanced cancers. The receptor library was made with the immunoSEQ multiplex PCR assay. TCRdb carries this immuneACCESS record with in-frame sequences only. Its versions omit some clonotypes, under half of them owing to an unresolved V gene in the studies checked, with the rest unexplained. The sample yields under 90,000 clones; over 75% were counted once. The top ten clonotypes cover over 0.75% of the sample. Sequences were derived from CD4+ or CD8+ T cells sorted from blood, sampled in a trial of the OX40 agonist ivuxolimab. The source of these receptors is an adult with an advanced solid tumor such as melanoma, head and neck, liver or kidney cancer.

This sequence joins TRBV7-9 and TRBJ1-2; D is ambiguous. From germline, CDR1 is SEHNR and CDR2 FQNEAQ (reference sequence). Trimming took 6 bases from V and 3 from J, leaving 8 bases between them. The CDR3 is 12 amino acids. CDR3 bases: TGTGCCAGCAGGGTAATGGACTATGGCTACACCTTC. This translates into CASRVMDYGYTF.

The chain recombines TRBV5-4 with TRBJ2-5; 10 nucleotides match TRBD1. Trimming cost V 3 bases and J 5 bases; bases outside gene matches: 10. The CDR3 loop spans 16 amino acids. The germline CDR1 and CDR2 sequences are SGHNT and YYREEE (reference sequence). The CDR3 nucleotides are TGTGCCAGCAGCTCGGGTGGACAGGGGGGGGTTGAGACCCAGTACTTC. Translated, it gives CASSSGGQGGVETQYF. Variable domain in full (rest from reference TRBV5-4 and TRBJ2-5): ETGVTQSPTHLIKTRGQQVTLRCSSQSGHNTVSWYQQALGQGPQFIFQYYREEENGRGNFPPRFSGLQFPNYSSELNVNALELDDSALYLCASSSGGQGGVETQYFGPGTRLLVL.

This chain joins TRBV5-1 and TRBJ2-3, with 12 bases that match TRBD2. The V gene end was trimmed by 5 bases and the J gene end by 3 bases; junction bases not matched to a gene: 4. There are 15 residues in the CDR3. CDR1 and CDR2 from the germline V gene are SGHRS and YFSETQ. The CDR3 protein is CASRILAGGTDTQYF. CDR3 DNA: TGCGCCAGCAGAATACTAGCGGGAGGAACAGATACGCAGTATTTT.

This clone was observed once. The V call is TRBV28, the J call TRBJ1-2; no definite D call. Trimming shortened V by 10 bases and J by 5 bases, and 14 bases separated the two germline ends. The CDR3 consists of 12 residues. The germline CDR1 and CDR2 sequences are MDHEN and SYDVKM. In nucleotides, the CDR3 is TGTGCCATCGGCGGACGAGATTATGGCTACACCTTC. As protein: CAIGGRDYGYTF.

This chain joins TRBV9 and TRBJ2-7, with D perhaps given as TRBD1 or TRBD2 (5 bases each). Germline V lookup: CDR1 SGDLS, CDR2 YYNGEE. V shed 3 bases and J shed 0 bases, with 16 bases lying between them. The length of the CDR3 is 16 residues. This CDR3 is CASSDNAGASSYEQYF. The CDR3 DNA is TGTGCCAGCAGCGACAACGCCGGGGCTAGCTCCTACGAGCAGTACTTC.

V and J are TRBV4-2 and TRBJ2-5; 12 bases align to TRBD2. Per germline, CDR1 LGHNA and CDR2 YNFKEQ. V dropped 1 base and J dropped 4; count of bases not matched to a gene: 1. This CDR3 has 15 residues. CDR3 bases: TGTGCCAGCAGCCAAGGACTAGCGGGAGCAGAGACCCAGTACTTC. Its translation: CASSQGLAGAETQYF.

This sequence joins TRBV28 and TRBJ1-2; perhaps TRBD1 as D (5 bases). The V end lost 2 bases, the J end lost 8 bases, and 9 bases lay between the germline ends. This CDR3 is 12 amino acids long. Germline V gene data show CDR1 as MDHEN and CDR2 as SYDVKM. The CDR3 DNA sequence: TGTGCCAGCAGTTTAAGGGGACGCGGCTACACCTTC. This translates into CASSLRGRGYTF.

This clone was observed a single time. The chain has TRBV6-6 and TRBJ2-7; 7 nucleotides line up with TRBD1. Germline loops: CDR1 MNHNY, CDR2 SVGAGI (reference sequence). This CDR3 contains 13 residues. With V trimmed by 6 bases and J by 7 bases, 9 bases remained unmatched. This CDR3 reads CASRPTGVEEQYF. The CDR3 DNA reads TGTGCCAGCAGACCCACAGGGGTGGAAGAGCAGTACTTC.

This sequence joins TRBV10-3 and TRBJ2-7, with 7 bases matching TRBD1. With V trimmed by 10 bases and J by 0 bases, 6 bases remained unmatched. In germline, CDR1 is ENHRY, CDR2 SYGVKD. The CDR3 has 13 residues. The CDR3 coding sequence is TGTGCCACTCGACAGGGCCGCTCCTACGAGCAGTACTTC. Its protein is CATRQGRSYEQYF.

The CDR3: CASSFGTVANYGYTF. The CDR3 DNA reads TGTGCCAGCAGCTTCGGGACAGTGGCTAACTATGGCTACACCTTC. The rearrangement links TRBV13 to TRBJ1-2; 7 bases agree with TRBD1. The CDR3 runs 15 residues. Germline CDR1 reads PRHDT; CDR2 reads FYEKMQ (reference sequence). V gave up 3 bases and J gave up 0 bases; unmatched junction bases: 4.

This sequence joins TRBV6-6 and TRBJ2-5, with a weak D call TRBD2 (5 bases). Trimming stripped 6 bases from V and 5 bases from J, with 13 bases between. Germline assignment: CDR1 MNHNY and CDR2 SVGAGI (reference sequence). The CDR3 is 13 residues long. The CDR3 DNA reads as TGTGCCAGCAGGGTCGCTAGCTTGGAGACCCAGTACTTC. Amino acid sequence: CASRVASLETQYF.

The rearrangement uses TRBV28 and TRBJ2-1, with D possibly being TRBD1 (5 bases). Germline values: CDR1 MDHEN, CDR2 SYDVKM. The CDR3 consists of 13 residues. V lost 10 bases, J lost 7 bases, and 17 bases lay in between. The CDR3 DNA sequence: TGTGCCATCAGGGCCTCGTGGGGAAATGAGCAGTTCTTC. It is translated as CAIRASWGNEQFF.

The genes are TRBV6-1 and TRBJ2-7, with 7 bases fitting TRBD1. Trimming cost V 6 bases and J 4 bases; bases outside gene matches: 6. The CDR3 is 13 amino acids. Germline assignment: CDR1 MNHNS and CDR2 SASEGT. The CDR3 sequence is CASRRDREYEQYF. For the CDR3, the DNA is TGTGCCAGCAGACGCGACAGGGAATACGAGCAGTACTTC.

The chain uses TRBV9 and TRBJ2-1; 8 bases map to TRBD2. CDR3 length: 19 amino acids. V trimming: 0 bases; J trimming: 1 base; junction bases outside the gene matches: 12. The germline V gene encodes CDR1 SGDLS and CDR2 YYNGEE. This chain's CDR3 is CASSVGDGRAHRSYNEQFF. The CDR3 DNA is TGTGCCAGCAGCGTAGGTGACGGGAGGGCCCATAGATCCTACAATGAGCAGTTCTTC.